These 4 T cell receptor beta chains share one sample of origin, sequenced in a study of monozygotic twins with inflammatory bowel disease. No DNA is given; TCRdb re-called the 5' RACE reads and lists each CDR3 protein once. The repertoire shows a few hundred thousand distinct CDR3 sequences; the top ten hold around 1.5%. The sample was blood. These receptors all stem from a human donor with ulcerative colitis or Crohn's disease, or a healthy co-twin of an affected twin (not recorded which).

The chain combines TRBV12-3 or TRBV12-4 with TRBJ1-2. The CDR3 loop spans 13 amino acids. The CDR3 is CASGYLRGYGYTF.

The V gene is TRBV5-1, the J gene TRBJ2-2; without DNA, the TCRdb call of TRBD2 cannot be checked. The CDR3 is made up of 21 amino acids. Germline values: CDR1 SGHRS, CDR2 YFSETQ. The CDR3: CASYRQRGRGEYSSNTGELFF.

The V and J genes are TRBV7-9 and TRBJ2-5. The CDR3 spans 13 residues. From germline, CDR1 is SEHNR and CDR2 FQNEAQ (reference sequence). The CDR3 region is CASSFAYQETQYF.

The V and J genes are TRBV27 and TRBJ2-7; the D gene TCRdb calls, TRBD2, cannot be checked with no DNA. Germline loops: CDR1 MNHEY, CDR2 SMNVEV (reference sequence). This CDR3 has 13 amino acids. CDR3: CASSWTPRYEQYF.